These 9 T cell receptor beta chains share one sample of origin, sequenced in a study of shared clonotypes between healthy human individuals. The table came from immunoSEQ multiplex PCR; TCRdb's copy has only in-frame clones and leaves some out. This sample yields under 1,900,000 clones, of which approximately 98.5% are seen a single time; 0.36% belongs to the top ten. Sequencing was performed on naive CD4+ T cells sorted from blood. Specified subset: CD45RA+ positively selected. The receptors shown here come from a man between 25 and 39 years old in good health.

This clone has a single count. DNA for the CDR3: TGTGCCAGCAGCGTAGCGGGGGGCGCGAATGGCTACACCTTC. As protein: CASSVAGGANGYTF. J is TRBJ1-2 and V is TRBV9; TRBD1 is a possible D gene (6 bases). Germline values: CDR1 SGDLS, CDR2 YYNGEE. Trimming removed 0 bases from V and 6 bases from J, with 12 bases in between. The CDR3 covers 14 residues.

This rearrangement joins TRBV7-2 to TRBJ2-1; 7 bases line up with TRBD1. V lost 6 bases, J lost 13 bases, and 9 bases stayed unmatched. CDR3 length: 12 amino acids. Germline-derived CDR1 and CDR2 are SGHTA and FQGNSA. CDR3 nucleotide sequence: TGTGCCAGCAGTTACACAGGGGCTCATCAGTTCTTC. Translation gives CASSYTGAHQFF. The variable domain in full, completed from reference TRBV7-2 and TRBJ2-1, reads GAGVSQSPSNKVTEKGKDVELRCDPISGHTALYWYRQSLGQGLEFLIYFQGNSAPDKSGLPSDRFSAERTGGSVSTLTIQRTQQEDSAVYLCASSYTGAHQFFGPGTRLTVL.

This chain uses TRBV20-1 with TRBJ2-7; TRBD1 or TRBD2 may be the D gene (5 bases each). Germline lookup yields CDR1 DFQATT and CDR2 SNEGSKA (reference sequence). Trimming removed 4 bases at V and 9 bases at J, with 13 bases between. The CDR3 length is 11 residues. This chain's CDR3 is CSANLVRGQYF. As DNA, the CDR3 is TGCAGTGCTAACCTTGTGAGGGGGCAGTACTTC.

The V gene is TRBV9, the J gene TRBJ2-1, with D perhaps TRBD1 or TRBD2 (5 bases each). Trimming cost V 1 base and J 2 bases, with 13 bases left between them. This CDR3 is built from 16 residues. Germline CDR1 is SGDLS and CDR2 is YYNGEE. CDR3 in amino acids: CASSVQGPSAYNEQFF. The CDR3 DNA sequence: TGTGCCAGCAGCGTACAGGGACCCTCTGCCTACAATGAGCAGTTCTTC.

This chain links TRBV10-3 with TRBJ1-1; D not resolved. CDR1 is ENHRY, CDR2 SYGVKD, per germline. The CDR3 has 13 amino acids. V was shortened by 1 base and J by 4 bases, with 7 bases between the two germline ends. The CDR3 nucleotides read TGTGCCATCAGTGAGTTGGAGGGCACTGAAGCTTTCTTT. Translation gives CAISELEGTEAFF.

V and J are TRBV4-1 and TRBJ2-5; D is perhaps TRBD2 (5 bases). The V gene lost 1 base and the J gene lost 5 bases, with 11 bases spanning the gap. This CDR3 comprises 14 residues. Germline V gene lookup returns CDR1 MGHRA and CDR2 YSYEKL. The CDR3 nucleotides read TGCGCCAGCAGCCAAGTTATAGCGTTGGAGACCCAGTACTTC. It encodes CASSQVIALETQYF.

The chain couples TRBV14 to TRBJ2-1, with TRBD2 as a possible D gene (5 bases). The V end lost 1 base, the J end lost 10 bases, and 5 bases lay between the germline ends. The CDR3 is made up of 11 amino acids. Germline V lookup: CDR1 SGHDN, CDR2 FVKESK. The CDR3 nucleotides are TGTGCCAGCAGCCAAGGGAGGGAGCAGTTCTTC. Translation gives CASSQGREQFF.

This clone was seen a single time. This rearrangement joins TRBV27 to TRBJ2-7; 12 bases align to TRBD2. The germline gives CDR1 MNHEY, CDR2 SMNVEV (reference sequence). The junction had 7 bases not matched to a gene; V was cut back by 8 bases and J by 2 bases. This CDR3 has 15 amino acids. The CDR3 region is CASGGLAGLAYEQYF. The DNA for the CDR3 is TGTGCCAGCGGGGGACTAGCGGGTCTTGCCTACGAGCAGTACTTC.

V usage is TRBV18 and J usage is TRBJ2-7, with TRBD1 matching 8 bases. V lost 2 bases to trimming and J lost 11 bases; unmatched junction nucleotides: 11. In germline, CDR1 is KGHSH, CDR2 LQKENI. The CDR3 covers 14 residues. CDR3 loop: CASSPGGQGLREYF. The CDR3 DNA sequence: TGTGCCAGCTCACCAGGCGGACAGGGCCTCCGGGAGTACTTC. Together with reference TRBV18 and TRBJ2-7, the CDR3 gives the full variable domain: NAGVMQNPRHLVRRRGQEARLRCSPMKGHSHVYWYRQLPEEGLKFMVYLQKENIIDESGMPKERFSAEFPKEGPSILRIQQVVRGDSAAYFCASSPGGQGLREYFGPGTRLTVT.